The TCR beta chain described here comes from a study of response to subunit inactivated influenza vaccine listed by TCRdb under 2018. In terms of the full investigation: The study used deep quantitative T cell receptor repertoire profiling to track responses to a trivalent subunit inactivated influenza vaccine. Paper-wide results and their limitations: According to the authors, only a limited number of new T cells may be recruited by each seasonal influenza vaccination.

The CDR3 contains 14 residues, cysteine and phenylalanine counted. Just CDR3 DNA is preserved here, 42 bases in frame from base 1. CDR1 is given as SGHTA and CDR2 as FQGTGA, both from the germline V gene. Between the V and J ends, shortened by 5 bases and 6 bases respectively, the junction contains 13 bases. The library was generated by RT-PCR. The sample was run on an Illumina HiSeq 2500. TCRdb handled the public reads itself, with Q25 trimming in fastp and clone calling in MiXCR, and kept productive beta chains. When rows share a CDR3 protein, they turn into one entry using the most common DNA and genes. The sample data list 530,000 or so distinct CDR3 sequences, and less than 30% of these were observed just once. The top ten clones comprise less than 2.5% of the sample. Concerning this clonotype: Its antigen specificity is not known. Base qualities are not at hand, and no much larger clone is one base apart.

The TCR comes from a man between 50 and 59 years old who received an inactivated influenza vaccine. Donor details come from another sample of the same person, matched by shared clones. The chain employs TRBV7-3 and TRBJ2-2; matching of 5 bases hints at TRBD2 as the D gene. The starting material was CD4+ T cells sorted from PBMCs, obtained about 5 days after vaccination. In nucleotides, the sequence is TGTGCCAGCAGCCCGGACGGGAAGGCCGGGGAGCTGTTTTTT. Its protein is CASSPDGKAGELFF.